These 10 T cell receptor beta chains were all obtained from the same sample, sequenced in a study of T cells after yellow fever vaccination. TCRdb reprocessed the 5' RACE reads via MiXCR and lists one record per CDR3 protein. The sample has about 50,000 distinct CDR3 sequences; roughly 7.3% are singletons. The material was CD8+ T cells sorted from PBMCs, obtained less than 18 days after the first yellow fever vaccination. The receptors stem from a man in his late teens or twenties who received the YFV17D yellow fever vaccine.

This clonotype has at least ten counts. The V and J genes are TRBV5-5 and TRBJ2-7, with TRBD1 matching 8 bases. The trim removed 4 bases at V and 4 bases at J, leaving 19 bases unmatched. CDR1 is SGHKS, CDR2 YYEKEE, per germline (reference sequence). The CDR3 covers 18 residues. CDR3 coding DNA: TGTGCCAGCAGCCCTGGGTGGTTGGCTTTGGGACAGGATTACGAGCAGTACGTC. This encodes CASSPGWLALGQDYEQYV.

This clonotype was seen many times. This chain links TRBV6-1 with TRBJ2-1; 10 bases map to TRBD1. V shed 6 bases and J 3 bases; nucleotides not matched to a gene: 5. The length of the CDR3 is 15 residues. Germline V gene lookup returns CDR1 MNHNS and CDR2 SASEGT. The CDR3 sequence: CASRVGQGFYNEQFF. The CDR3 coding sequence is TGTGCCAGCAGGGTGGGACAGGGGTTCTACAATGAGCAGTTCTTC.

Ten or more counts support this clonotype. The rearrangement links TRBV7-9 to TRBJ2-6; D gene unclear. CDR3 length: 15 amino acids. V was pared by 1 base and J by 3 bases, with 7 bases between. Germline V CDR1 and CDR2: SEHNR, FQNEAQ (reference sequence). CDR3 protein: CASSLVGIGANVLTF. The CDR3 DNA is TGTGCCAGCAGCTTAGTAGGGATTGGGGCCAACGTCCTGACTTTC.

This clonotype showed up many times. V gene TRBV7-3 combines with J gene TRBJ2-2; D may be TRBD1 or TRBD2 (5 bases each). The V end lost 5 bases, the J end lost 10 bases, and 17 bases lay between the germline ends. Germline CDR1 and CDR2: SGHTA and FQGTGA. The CDR3 covers 14 residues. Here the CDR3 DNA reads TGTGCCAGCAGCCCCATTGGGGGAAGAGAGGAGCTGTTTTTT. As protein: CASSPIGGREELFF. Drawing the rest from reference TRBV7-3 and TRBJ2-2, the complete variable domain is GAGVSQTPSNKVTEKGKYVELRCDPISGHTALYWYRQSLGQGPEFLIYFQGTGAADDSGLPNDRFFAVRPEGSVSTLKIQRTERGDSAVYLCASSPIGGREELFFGEGSRLTVL.

This clonotype was observed a few times. The V gene is TRBV11-2, the J gene TRBJ2-3; D may be TRBD2 (6 bases). CDR1 SGHAT and CDR2 FQNNGV come from the germline V gene. V was clipped by 6 bases and J by 7 bases, with 23 bases between them. The CDR3 loop spans 16 amino acids. CDR3 in amino acids: CASRDPGTPSENTQYF. The CDR3 nucleotides read TGTGCCAGCAGGGACCCCGGGACTCCGAGTGAAAATACGCAGTATTTT.

This clonotype was seen only a few times. This chain joins TRBV9 and TRBJ1-2, with a possible D match to TRBD1 (5 bases). The CDR3 has 14 amino acids. V lost 4 bases, J lost 8 bases, and 18 bases lay in between. The germline gives CDR1 SGDLS, CDR2 YYNGEE. The CDR3 sequence is CASSPPEGWYGYTF. Here the CDR3 DNA reads TGTGCCAGCAGCCCTCCGGAGGGGTGGTACGGCTACACCTTC.

This clonotype was recorded at least ten times. V and J are TRBV5-1 and TRBJ2-7; TRBD1 aligns across 7 bases. The junction had 12 bases not matched to a gene; V was cut back by 4 bases and J by 5 bases. The germline CDR1 and CDR2 sequences are SGHRS and YFSETQ. CDR3 length: 15 amino acids. CDR3 residues: CASSPIDRELDEQYF. In nucleotides, the CDR3 is TGCGCCAGCAGCCCTATTGACAGGGAGCTGGACGAGCAGTACTTC.

This clonotype was seen repeatedly, ten times or more. The rearrangement links TRBV9 to TRBJ1-1; tentatively, D is TRBD1 (5 bases). Trimming stripped 0 bases from V and 5 bases from J, with 14 bases between. The CDR3 length is 15 residues. The germline gives CDR1 SGDLS, CDR2 YYNGEE. The CDR3 sequence is CASSVGQLGGTEAFF. CDR3 in DNA: TGTGCCAGCAGCGTAGGGCAATTGGGGGGGACTGAAGCTTTCTTT.

This clonotype showed up many times. The chain joins TRBV5-6 to TRBJ2-7; D may be TRBD2 (5 bases). This CDR3 is 14 amino acids long. Germline-derived CDR1 and CDR2 are SGHDT and YYEEEE. The V end was cut by 0 bases, the J end by 3 bases, with 10 bases between. The CDR3 DNA is TGTGCCAGCAGCTTGGCCGGGGATGGCTACGAGCAGTACTTC. It translates to CASSLAGDGYEQYF.

On this clonotype itself: A much bigger clone sits one base away, suggesting this may be a read error. This sequence joins TRBV27 and TRBJ2-7, with no clear D. With 8 bases removed from V and 3 bases from J, the gap between germline ends came to 14 bases. The germline CDR1 and CDR2 sequences are MNHEY and SMNVEV (reference sequence). This CDR3 region has 13 residues. The CDR3 spells CASRPELSYEQYF. The CDR3 DNA sequence: TGTGCCAGCCGACCGGAACTAAGCTACGAGCAGTACTTC.